One sample yielded the 5 T cell receptor beta chains listed below, sequenced in a study of T cell repertoires in cytomegalovirus infection. TCRdb processed the reads anew with MiXCR; each CDR3 protein has one entry. This repertoire shows hundreds of thousands of distinct CDR3 sequences, around 11% found once; its top ten account for about a tenth. The sample consisted of PBMCs. The receptor source for this set is a human donor in good health (CMV status not recorded). Some clones in this sample may be carry-over from other donors' samples.

This clonotype appeared many times. The gene calls are TRBV7-2 and TRBJ2-7, with 9 bases that match TRBD2. CDR1 is SGHTA, CDR2 FQGNSA, per germline. V trimming: 5 bases; J trimming: 7 bases; junction bases outside the gene matches: 6. This CDR3 is 13 amino acids long. CDR3 amino acids: CASSAGSGREQYF. As DNA, the CDR3 is TGTGCCAGCAGCGCGGGGAGCGGGAGGGAGCAGTACTTC.

This clonotype came up many times. The J gene is TRBJ2-1, the V gene TRBV28; TRBD1 matches 8 bases. After removal of 5 bases from V and 0 bases from J, the junction contained 18 bases not matched to a gene. CDR3 size: 20 residues. Germline V gene lookup returns CDR1 MDHEN and CDR2 SYDVKM. The DNA of the CDR3 is TGTGCCAGCAGTCTGTCGGCAGGGGGCTTGACCCAGTTCTCCTACAATGAGCAGTTCTTC. It codes for CASSLSAGGLTQFSYNEQFF.

Ten or more counts support this clonotype. The chain has TRBV5-6 and TRBJ2-3; TRBD2 matches at 11 bases. Germline lookup yields CDR1 SGHDT and CDR2 YYEEEE. J gave up 6 bases and V 4 bases, and 19 bases lay outside the gene matches. This CDR3 region has 19 residues. The CDR3 DNA is TGTGCCAGCAGCGATGAGGGGATGACTAGCGGGAAAGGGCTGGATACGCAGTATTTT. Translated: CASSDEGMTSGKGLDTQYF. The variable domain in full, with the rest retrieved from reference TRBV5-6 and TRBJ2-3, is DAGVTQSPTHLIKTRGQQVTLRCSPKSGHDTVSWYQQALGQGPQFIFQYYEEEERQRGNFPDRFSGHQFPNYSSELNVNALLLGDSALYLCASSDEGMTSGKGLDTQYFGPGTRLTVL.

There are a few counts of this clonotype. V is TRBV18 and J is TRBJ1-2; D unresolved. CDR3 length: 12 amino acids. CDR1 and CDR2 (germline): KGHSH, LQKENI. Trimming pared 5 bases from V and 4 bases from J, leaving 8 bases between. The CDR3 DNA reads TGTGCCAGCTCAGCGATGAGCTATGGCTACACCTTC. It yields the protein CASSAMSYGYTF. Using reference TRBV18 and TRBJ1-2 for the parts outside the CDR3, the full variable domain is NAGVMQNPRHLVRRRGQEARLRCSPMKGHSHVYWYRQLPEEGLKFMVYLQKENIIDESGMPKERFSAEFPKEGPSILRIQQVVRGDSAAYFCASSAMSYGYTFGSGTRLTVV.

This sequence joins TRBV20-1 and TRBJ1-3, with D hard to call. The CDR3 contains 16 residues. Germline CDR1 reads DFQATT; CDR2 reads SNEGSKA (reference sequence). Trimming shortened V by 6 bases and J by 0 bases, and 18 bases separated the two germline ends. DNA for the CDR3: TGCAGTGCCCGAGACCAGGCGAGGTCCTCTGGAAACACCATATATTTT. Its protein is CSARDQARSSGNTIYF.